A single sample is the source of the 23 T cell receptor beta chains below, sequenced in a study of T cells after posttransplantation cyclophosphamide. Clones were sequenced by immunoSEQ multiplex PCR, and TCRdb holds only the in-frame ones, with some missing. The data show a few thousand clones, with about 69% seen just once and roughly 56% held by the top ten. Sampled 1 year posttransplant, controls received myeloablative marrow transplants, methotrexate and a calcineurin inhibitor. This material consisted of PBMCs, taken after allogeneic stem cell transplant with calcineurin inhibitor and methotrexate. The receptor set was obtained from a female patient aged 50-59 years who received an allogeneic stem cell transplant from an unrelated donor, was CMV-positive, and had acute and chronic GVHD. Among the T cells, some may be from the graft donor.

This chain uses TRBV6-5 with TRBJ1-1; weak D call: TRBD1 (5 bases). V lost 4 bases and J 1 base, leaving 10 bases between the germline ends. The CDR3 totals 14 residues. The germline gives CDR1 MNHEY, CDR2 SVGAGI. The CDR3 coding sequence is TGTGCCAGCAGTTCCTCCACAGGGAACACTGAAGCTTTCTTT. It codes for CASSSSTGNTEAFF.

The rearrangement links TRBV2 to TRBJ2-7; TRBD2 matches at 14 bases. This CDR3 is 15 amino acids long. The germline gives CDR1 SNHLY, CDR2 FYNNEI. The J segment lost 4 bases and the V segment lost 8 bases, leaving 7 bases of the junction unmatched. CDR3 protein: CASRRLAGGIYEQYF. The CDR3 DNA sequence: TGTGCCAGCCGGCGACTAGCGGGGGGGATATACGAGCAGTACTTC.

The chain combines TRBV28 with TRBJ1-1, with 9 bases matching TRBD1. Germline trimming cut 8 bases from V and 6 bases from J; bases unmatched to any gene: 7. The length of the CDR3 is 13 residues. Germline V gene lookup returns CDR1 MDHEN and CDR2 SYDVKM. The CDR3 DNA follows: TGTGCCAGCCGGGACAGGGAGGAGGCTGAAGCTTTCTTT. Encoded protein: CASRDREEAEAFF.

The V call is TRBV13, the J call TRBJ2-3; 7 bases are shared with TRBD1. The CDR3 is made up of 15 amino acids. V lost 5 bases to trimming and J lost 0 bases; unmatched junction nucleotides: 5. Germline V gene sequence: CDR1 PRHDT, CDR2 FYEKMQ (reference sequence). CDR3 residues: CASSEGTASTDTQYF. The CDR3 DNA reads TGTGCCAGCAGCGAAGGGACAGCCAGCACAGATACGCAGTATTTT.

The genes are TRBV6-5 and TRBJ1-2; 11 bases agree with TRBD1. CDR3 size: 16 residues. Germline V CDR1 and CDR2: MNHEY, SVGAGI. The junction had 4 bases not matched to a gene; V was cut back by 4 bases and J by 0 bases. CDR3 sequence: CASSWGTGGTNYGYTF. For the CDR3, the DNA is TGTGCCAGCAGTTGGGGGACAGGGGGAACTAACTATGGCTACACCTTC.

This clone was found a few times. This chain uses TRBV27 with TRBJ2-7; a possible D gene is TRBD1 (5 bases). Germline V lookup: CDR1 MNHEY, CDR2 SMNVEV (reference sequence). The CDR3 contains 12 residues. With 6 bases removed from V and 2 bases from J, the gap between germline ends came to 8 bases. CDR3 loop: CASSDSAYEQYF. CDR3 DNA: TGTGCCAGCAGCGACAGCGCCTACGAGCAGTACTTC.

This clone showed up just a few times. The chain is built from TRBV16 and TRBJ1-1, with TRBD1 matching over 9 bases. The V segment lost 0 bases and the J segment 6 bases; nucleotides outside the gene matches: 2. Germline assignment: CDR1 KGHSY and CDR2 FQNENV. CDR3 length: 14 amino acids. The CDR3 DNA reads TGTGCCAGCAGCCAATCGAGACAGGGGGCTGAAGCTTTCTTT. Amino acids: CASSQSRQGAEAFF.

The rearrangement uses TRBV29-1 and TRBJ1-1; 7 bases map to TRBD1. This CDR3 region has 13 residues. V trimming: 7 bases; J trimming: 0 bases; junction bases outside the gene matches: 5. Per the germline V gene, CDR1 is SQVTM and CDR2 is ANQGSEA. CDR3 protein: CSGSDRVNTEAFF. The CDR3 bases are TGCAGCGGATCCGACAGGGTGAACACTGAAGCTTTCTTT.

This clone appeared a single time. CDR3 protein: CASSGGIDNYGYTF. DNA of the CDR3: TGCGCCAGCAGCGGAGGCATCGACAACTATGGCTACACCTTC. The V and J genes are TRBV5-1 and TRBJ1-2; D is undetermined. The germline V gene encodes CDR1 SGHRS and CDR2 YFSETQ. CDR3 size: 14 residues. V shed 4 bases and J shed 2 bases, with 12 bases lying between them.

The DNA of the CDR3 is TGTGCCAGCAGCTTGGAATTGGGGCTCTACAATGAGCAGTTCTTC. As protein: CASSLELGLYNEQFF. The chain has TRBV5-5 and TRBJ2-1; TRBD1 might be the D (5 bases). The V gene lost 0 bases and the J gene lost 3 bases, with 10 bases spanning the gap. Germline CDR1 reads SGHKS; CDR2 reads YYEKEE (reference sequence). The CDR3 is made up of 15 amino acids.

CDR3 sequence reads: CASSLQGSTDTQYF. The CDR3 DNA reads TGTGCCAGCAGTTTACAGGGAAGCACAGATACGCAGTATTTT. This chain uses TRBV27 with TRBJ2-3, with D possibly being TRBD1 (5 bases). The germline CDR1 and CDR2 sequences are MNHEY and SMNVEV (reference sequence). This CDR3 is 14 amino acids long. Trimming took off 2 bases at V and 0 bases at J, with 6 bases between the two ends.

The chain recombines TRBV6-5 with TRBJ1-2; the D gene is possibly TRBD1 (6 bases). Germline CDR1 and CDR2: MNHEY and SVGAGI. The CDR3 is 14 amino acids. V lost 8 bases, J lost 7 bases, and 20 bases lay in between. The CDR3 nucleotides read TGTGCCAGCCAGTCCACAGGGACCTTAAGTGGCTACACCTTC. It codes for CASQSTGTLSGYTF.

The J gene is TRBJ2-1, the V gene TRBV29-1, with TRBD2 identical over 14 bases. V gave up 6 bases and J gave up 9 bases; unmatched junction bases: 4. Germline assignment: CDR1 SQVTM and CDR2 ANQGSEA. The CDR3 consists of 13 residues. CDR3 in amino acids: CSVGLAGDVEQFF. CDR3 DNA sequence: TGCAGCGTGGGACTAGCGGGAGATGTTGAGCAGTTCTTC.

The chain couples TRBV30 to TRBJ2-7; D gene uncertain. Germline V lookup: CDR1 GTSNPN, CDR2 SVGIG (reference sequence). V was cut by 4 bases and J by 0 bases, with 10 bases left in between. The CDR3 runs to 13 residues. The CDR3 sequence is CAWKQPVSYEQYF. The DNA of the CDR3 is TGTGCCTGGAAACAGCCGGTCTCCTACGAGCAGTACTTC.

This CDR3 is CASSQVRGEAFF. The CDR3, as DNA: TGTGCCAGCAGCCAAGTTCGGGGAGAAGCTTTCTTT. The rearrangement links TRBV4-2 to TRBJ1-1; the D is unclear. The CDR3 spans 12 residues. V shed 1 base and J shed 8 bases, with 8 bases lying between them. The germline V gene has CDR1 LGHNA and CDR2 YNFKEQ.

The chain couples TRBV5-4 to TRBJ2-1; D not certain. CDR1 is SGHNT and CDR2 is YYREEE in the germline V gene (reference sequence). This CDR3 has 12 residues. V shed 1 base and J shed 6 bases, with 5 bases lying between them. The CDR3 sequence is CASSLNGNEQFF. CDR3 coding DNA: TGTGCCAGCAGCTTGAACGGCAATGAGCAGTTCTTC.

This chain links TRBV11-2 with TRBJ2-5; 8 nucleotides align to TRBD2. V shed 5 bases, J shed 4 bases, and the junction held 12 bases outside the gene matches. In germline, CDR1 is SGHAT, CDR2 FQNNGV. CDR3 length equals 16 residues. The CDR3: CASSRPGTSGGETQYF. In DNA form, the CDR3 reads TGTGCCAGCAGCCGACCCGGCACTAGCGGTGGAGAGACCCAGTACTTC.

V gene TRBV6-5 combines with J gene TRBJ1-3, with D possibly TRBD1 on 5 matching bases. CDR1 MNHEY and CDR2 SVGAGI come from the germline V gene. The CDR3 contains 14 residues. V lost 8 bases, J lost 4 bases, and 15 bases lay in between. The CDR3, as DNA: TGTGCCAGCCGCAAACCCGGGGGAGGAAACACCATATATTTT. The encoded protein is CASRKPGGGNTIYF.

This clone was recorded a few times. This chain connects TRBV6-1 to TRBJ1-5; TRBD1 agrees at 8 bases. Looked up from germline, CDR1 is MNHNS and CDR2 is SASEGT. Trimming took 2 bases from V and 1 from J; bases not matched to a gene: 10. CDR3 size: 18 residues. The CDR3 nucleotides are TGTGCCAGCAGTGAACAGGGGGCGCGGGTAACAAGCAATCAGCCCCAGCATTTT. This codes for CASSEQGARVTSNQPQHF.

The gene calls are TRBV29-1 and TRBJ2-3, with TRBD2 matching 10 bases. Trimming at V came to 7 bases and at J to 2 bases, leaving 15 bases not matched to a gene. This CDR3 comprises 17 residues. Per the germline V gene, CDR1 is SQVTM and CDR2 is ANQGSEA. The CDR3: CSATQGVAGGPTDTQYF. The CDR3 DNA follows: TGCAGCGCAACCCAAGGTGTAGCGGGAGGTCCCACAGATACGCAGTATTTT.

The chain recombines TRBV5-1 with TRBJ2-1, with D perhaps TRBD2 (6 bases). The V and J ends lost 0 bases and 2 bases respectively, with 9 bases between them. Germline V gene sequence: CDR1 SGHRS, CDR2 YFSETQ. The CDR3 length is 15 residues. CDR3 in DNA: TGCGCCAGCAGCTTGGCGTCGGGGGCCTACAATGAGCAGTTCTTC. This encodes CASSLASGAYNEQFF.

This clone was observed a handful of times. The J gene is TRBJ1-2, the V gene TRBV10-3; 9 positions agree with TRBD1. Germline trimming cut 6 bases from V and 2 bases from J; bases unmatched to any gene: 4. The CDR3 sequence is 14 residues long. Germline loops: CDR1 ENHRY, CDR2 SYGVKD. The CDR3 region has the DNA TGTGCCATCAGCGGGACAGGGAAGAACTATGGCTACACCTTC. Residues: CAISGTGKNYGYTF.

CDR3 sequence reads: CASSGGGGLKTQYF. The CDR3 DNA follows: TGTGCCAGCAGTGGCGGCGGGGGGTTAAAGACCCAGTACTTC. This chain links TRBV6-1 with TRBJ2-5; 8 nucleotides line up with TRBD2. There are 14 residues in the CDR3. V lost 4 bases and J lost 6; bases outside the gene matches: 7. Germline V CDR1 and CDR2: MNHNS, SASEGT.